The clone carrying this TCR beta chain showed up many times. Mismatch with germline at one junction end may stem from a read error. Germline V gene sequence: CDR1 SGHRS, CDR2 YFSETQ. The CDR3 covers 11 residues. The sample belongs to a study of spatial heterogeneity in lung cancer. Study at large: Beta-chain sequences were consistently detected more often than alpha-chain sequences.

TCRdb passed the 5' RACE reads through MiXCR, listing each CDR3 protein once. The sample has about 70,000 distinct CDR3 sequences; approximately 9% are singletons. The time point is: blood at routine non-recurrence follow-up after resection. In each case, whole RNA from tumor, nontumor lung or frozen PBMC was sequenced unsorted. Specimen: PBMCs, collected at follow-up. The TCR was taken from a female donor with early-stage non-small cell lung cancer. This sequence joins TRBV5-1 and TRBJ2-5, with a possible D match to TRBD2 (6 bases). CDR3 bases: TGCGCCAGCAGCCTCCGGGACTCCCGCTTCTTC. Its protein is CASSLRDSRFF. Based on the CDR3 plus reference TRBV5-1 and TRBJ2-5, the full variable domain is KAGVTQTPRYLIKTRGQQVTLSCSPISGHRSVSWYQQTPGQGLQFLFEYFSETQRNKGNFPGRFSGRQFSNSRSEMNVSTLELGDSALYLCASSLRDSRFFGPGTRLLVL.